This entry is about one TCR beta chain. Using RNA transcripts, the TCR beta CDR3 regions were amplified. The authors performed first-round RT-PCR with HTBI primers and then a second-round multiplex PCR. TCRdb reanalysed the multiplex PCR reads using MiXCR and keeps one entry per CDR3 protein. The data contain 650,000 to 900,000 distinct CDR3 sequences, 40% of them singletons. The data were taken from a study of Graves' ophthalmopathy and Graves' hyperthyroidism. This CDR3 region has 14 residues. The V gene's germline CDR1 is LNHDA and CDR2 SQIVND (reference sequence). V was cut by 7 bases and J by 11 bases, with 20 bases left in between. Moderate-to-severe activity, CAS ≥3, NOSPECS ≥4 and duration under 3 months were recorded for donors with ophthalmopathy. The authors used Ficoll-Paque density gradient centrifugation to separate PBMCs. The input was approximately 9.3 ml of fresh peripheral blood.

Material: peripheral blood. V and J are TRBV19 and TRBJ1-4; D perhaps matches TRBD1 (5 bases). The receptor was isolated from an adult man with Graves' ophthalmopathy. The CDR3 loop is CASKANEGRTKLFF. As DNA, the CDR3 is TGTGCCAGTAAGGCCAACGAGGGACGGACGAAACTGTTTTTT.